This is a list of T cell receptor beta chains from one sample in a study of CD8+ T cells in alopecia areata. The repertoire was sequenced with immunoSEQ multiplex PCR; TCRdb's copy has only in-frame clones and lacks some. The table lists around 150,000 clones, less than 75% of them singletons, with about 38% in the top ten. Sequences were obtained from CD8+ T cells sorted from blood. These receptors were obtained from a human donor in good health. Both conserved end residues are part of each CDR3. The D gene is left open where the match is weak. A clone size is listed for some rows: how often the clone was seen (once, few, many), or a class if it is expanded.

size,V,D,J,DNA,CDR3
once,TRBV9,TRBD2,TRBJ2-7,TGTGCCAGCAGCGTAGGGAGCGGGAGCTACGAGCAGTACTTC,CASSVGSGSYEQYF
-,TRBV6-5,-,TRBJ1-1,TGTGCCAGCAGTTATAGGGTGAACACTGAAGCTTTCTTT,CASSYRVNTEAFF
-,TRBV30,-,TRBJ2-6,TGTGCCTGGAGGGTGGGGTACTCTGGGGCCAACGTCCTGACTTTC,CAWRVGYSGANVLTF
-,TRBV5-1,-,TRBJ2-7,TGCGCCAGCAGCTTGGGGTCTGCGTACGAGCAGTACTTC,CASSLGSAYEQYF
-,TRBV6-6,-,TRBJ2-5,TGTGCCAGCAGTTATCTCGAACAGGAGACCCAGTACTTC,CASSYLEQETQYF
-,TRBV27,-,TRBJ2-7,TGTGCCAGCAGTTTAGTCGGATCCTCCTACGAGCAGTACTTC,CASSLVGSSYEQYF
-,TRBV29-1,-,TRBJ1-1,TGCAGCGTCGTCAGGATGAACACTGAAGCTTTCTTT,CSVVRMNTEAFF
-,TRBV19,-,TRBJ2-5,TGTGCCAGTAGTACCCCGGCGAAGGGGCGGTTCGGGGAGACCCAGTACTTC,CASSTPAKGRFGETQYF
-,TRBV2,-,TRBJ2-5,TGTGCCAGCAGTGAACAGGGATTAGAGCAGACCCAGTACTTC,CASSEQGLEQTQYF
-,TRBV9,-,TRBJ1-1,TGTGCCAGCAGCCCAGCTTACTCCCGGGGCTCGAGGAGCATCACTGAAGCTTTCTTT,CASSPAYSRGSRSITEAFF
-,TRBV29-1,-,TRBJ1-2,TGCAGCGCACTGACAGGTGCTAACTATGGCTACACCTTC,CSALTGANYGYTF
-,TRBV15,-,TRBJ2-3,TGTGCCACCAGCAAGGACTGCGAGGGCACAGATACGCAGTATTTT,CATSKDCEGTDTQYF
-,TRBV30,-,TRBJ2-3,TGTGCCTGGAGTGAGGGGGGCACAGATACGCAGTATTTT,CAWSEGGTDTQYF
-,TRBV27,-,TRBJ1-5,TGTGCCAGCAGTTTTGCTTCAACGGGCAATCAGCCCCAGCATTTT,CASSFASTGNQPQHF
-,TRBV29-1,-,TRBJ2-1,TGCAGCGTTCCCCCAGTGGGTTTGGAGCAGTTCTTC,CSVPPVGLEQFF
-,TRBV6-5,TRBD1,TRBJ2-7,TGTGCCAGCAGTTACACCCCAGGGGGCGCCCCCTACGAGCAGTACTTC,CASSYTPGGAPYEQYF
-,TRBV6-4,TRBD2,TRBJ2-1,TGTGCCAGCAGCCTCCTAGCGGGAGTGGGGAATGAGCAGTTCTTC,CASSLLAGVGNEQFF
-,TRBV13,-,TRBJ2-1,TGTGCCAGCAGCTCCGTCCGTGAAAATGAGCAGTTCTTC,CASSSVRENEQFF
-,TRBV6-1,-,TRBJ2-7,TGTGCCAGTTCCCCGGGACTTGGAGACGAGCAGTACTTC,CASSPGLGDEQYF
-,TRBV27,TRBD1,TRBJ1-2,TGTGCCAGCAGTCCTCAGGGGGCCGGAGGCTACACCTTC,CASSPQGAGGYTF
few,TRBV29-1,TRBD2,TRBJ2-1,TGCAGCGTTGATGGGACTAGCAGTTACAATGAGCAGTTCTTC,CSVDGTSSYNEQFF
-,TRBV27,TRBD1,TRBJ2-7,TGTGTTTCTGGACAGGGGGAATCTTACGAGCAGTACTTC,CVSGQGESYEQYF
-,TRBV30,TRBD2,TRBJ2-3,TGTGCCTGGAGTGTGCTAGCGGGAAGCACAGATACGCAGTATTTT,CAWSVLAGSTDTQYF
-,TRBV19,TRBD1,TRBJ1-1,TGTGCCAGTAGTACTAAGACAGGGGCGTTTGGTGAAGCTTTCTTT,CASSTKTGAFGEAFF
-,TRBV27,-,TRBJ1-1,TGTGCCAGCAGAGCCTATGACGGGGGCTTCACTGAAGCTTTCTTT,CASRAYDGGFTEAFF
-,TRBV9,-,TRBJ1-2,TGTGCCAGCAGCGCCCTTAATGGCTACACCTTC,CASSALNGYTF
-,TRBV27,TRBD2,TRBJ2-5,TGTGCCTCCCGGGGGGGCGGCCAAGAGACCCAGTACTTC,CASRGGGQETQYF
-,TRBV27,-,TRBJ2-7,TGTGCCAGCAGTCTACGTGAGCAGTACTTC,CASSLREQYF
-,TRBV27,-,TRBJ2-5,TGTGCCAGCCGGGGGATTCTCCAAGAGACCCAGTACTTC,CASRGILQETQYF
-,TRBV19,-,TRBJ1-1,TGTGCCAGTAGTATAGGTATGACTGAAGCTTTCTTT,CASSIGMTEAFF
few,TRBV2,-,TRBJ1-2,TGTGCCAGCAGTGAGATCGGGGAGATTGACTATGGCTACACCTTC,CASSEIGEIDYGYTF
-,TRBV6-6,TRBD1,TRBJ1-2,TGTGCCAGCAGGGACAGGGGTGACTATGGCTACACCTTC,CASRDRGDYGYTF
-,TRBV5-1,-,TRBJ1-4,TGCGCCAGCAGCAGGACAACTAATGAAAAACTGTTTTTT,CASSRTTNEKLFF
few,TRBV7-9,-,TRBJ1-4,TGTGCCAGCAGCTCCAAAGGAAATGAAAAACTGTTTTTT,CASSSKGNEKLFF
-,TRBV29-1,TRBD2,TRBJ2-1,TGCAGCGTTGAAGGACTAGCGGGAGTCGGTGAGCAGTTCTTC,CSVEGLAGVGEQFF
-,TRBV5-6,TRBD1,TRBJ2-3,TGTGCCAGCAGCTCCGGGACAGGGGGTACAGATACGCAGTATTTT,CASSSGTGGTDTQYF
-,TRBV6-5,TRBD1,TRBJ2-5,TGTGCCAGCAGTTTGACAGGGGGCTTGGAGACCCAGTACTTC,CASSLTGGLETQYF
-,TRBV5-4,-,TRBJ2-1,TGTGCCAGCACCCCGGATGGGGAGGGGGAGTTCTTC,CASTPDGEGEFF
-,TRBV6-1,-,TRBJ2-7,TGTGCCAGCGCCGACTACCTAGGTTACGAGCAGTACTTC,CASADYLGYEQYF
-,TRBV28,TRBD2,TRBJ2-7,TGTGCCAGCCTCGGACTAGCGGGAGGGATGAACGAGCAGTACTTC,CASLGLAGGMNEQYF
few,TRBV29-1,TRBD2,TRBJ2-1,TGCAGCGTCTGGACTAGCGGGAGTGATGAGCAGTTCTTC,CSVWTSGSDEQFF
-,TRBV7-9,-,TRBJ2-5,TGTGCCAGCAGCCTAAGGGGGGGCCAGATACAAGAGACCCAGTACTTC,CASSLRGGQIQETQYF
-,TRBV25-1,-,TRBJ1-2,TGTGCCAGCAGTGAAGAAACAGCCTATGGCTACACCTTC,CASSEETAYGYTF
once,TRBV6-6,TRBD2,TRBJ2-5,TGTGCCAGCAGTCCCCCGAGACTAGCGACCCAAGAGACCCAGTACTTC,CASSPPRLATQETQYF
-,TRBV9,TRBD1,TRBJ2-1,TGTGCCAGCAGCGTAGCCGGGACAGCCAATGAGCAGTTCTTC,CASSVAGTANEQFF
-,TRBV7-9,TRBD2,TRBJ2-7,TGTGCCAGCAGCTCAGCGGGATCCTACGAGCAGTACTTC,CASSSAGSYEQYF
-,TRBV6-5,-,TRBJ2-3,TGTGCCAGCAGTTACGGGGGGGCGGATACGCAGTATTTT,CASSYGGADTQYF
-,TRBV4-1,-,TRBJ2-7,TGCGCCAGCAGCCACACGGCACAACCGTCCTACGAGCAGTACTTC,CASSHTAQPSYEQYF
-,TRBV6-6,-,TRBJ2-3,TGTGCCAGCAGTTACCGGACCTGGGAGCCAGATACGCAGTATTTT,CASSYRTWEPDTQYF
few,TRBV27,TRBD1,TRBJ2-1,TGTGCCAGCAGACCTACAGGGGGCAATGAGCAGTTCTTC,CASRPTGGNEQFF
-,TRBV29-1,-,TRBJ2-7,TGCAGCGTATTGGGCGCCGGAAACTCCTACGAGCAGTACTTC,CSVLGAGNSYEQYF
-,TRBV27,-,TRBJ2-7,TGTGCCAGCAGTTTAGTTTGGGCTGGTCCCTACGAGCAGTACTTC,CASSLVWAGPYEQYF
-,TRBV2,-,TRBJ2-2,TGTGCCAGCAGTGATGGTCAGGGGAGCGGGGAGCTGTTTTTT,CASSDGQGSGELFF
few,TRBV28,-,TRBJ2-7,TGTGCCAGCAGTTATCCCGGCACCGCATACGAGCAGTACTTC,CASSYPGTAYEQYF
few,TRBV6-5,TRBD2,TRBJ2-5,TGTGCCAGCAGTCGAGGACTAGAGTGGGAGACCCAGTACTTC,CASSRGLEWETQYF
-,TRBV5-6,TRBD1,TRBJ1-5,TGTGCCAGCAGCCTCGACAGGGGTCAGCCCCAGCATTTT,CASSLDRGQPQHF
-,TRBV15,-,TRBJ2-5,TGTGCCACCAGCGGACGGGACGGAAAAGAGACCCAGTACTTC,CATSGRDGKETQYF
-,TRBV30,-,TRBJ1-5,TGTGCCTGGAAGGCTGCGGTGGGGAATCAGCCCCAGCATTTT,CAWKAAVGNQPQHF
-,TRBV30,-,TRBJ1-1,TGTGCCTGGAGTATCGGATCCAACACTGAAGCTTTCTTT,CAWSIGSNTEAFF